Sequencing of this T cell receptor (beta chain) was carried out in a study of regulatory and conventional T cells in RAG deficiency. Blood CD4+ CD25-high CD127-low regulatory T cells supplied the genomic DNA template. After removal of 6 bases from V and 4 bases from J, the junction contained 13 bases not matched to a gene. Per the germline V gene, CDR1 is SQVTM and CDR2 is ANQGSEA. The CDR3 is 15 residues long. Of note for this clone: The antigen is unknown.

Here immunoSEQ multiplex PCR was the method, and the copy in TCRdb shows in-frame clones only, minus some. This sample has under 25,000 clones, with about 91% found just once. Study-wide results and limits: Shannon entropy fell and Simpson indices rose in RAG-deficient patients. Omenn patients showed >80% Treg-Tconv overlap and shorter CDR3 lengths. Omenn CD25-high CD127-low cells may be activated cells, not true Tregs.

These data were likewise used in another study, on regulatory T cells. That work contributes: Primers: 52 TRBV forward and 13 TRBJ reverse.

This chain links TRBV29-1 with TRBJ1-1; 8 bases line up with TRBD1. This receptor was obtained from a human donor in good health. The material sequenced was Tregs sorted from blood. The CDR3 loop is CSVSKPDRDVTEAFF. CDR3 coding DNA: TGCAGCGTCTCAAAGCCGGACAGGGATGTCACTGAAGCTTTCTTT. The entire variable domain, with the rest obtained from reference TRBV29-1 and TRBJ1-1, is as follows: SAVISQKPSRDICQRGTSLTIQCQVDSQVTMMFWYRQQPGQSLTLIATANQGSEATYESGFVIDKFPISRPNLTFSTLTVSNMSPEDSSIYLCSVSKPDRDVTEAFFGQGTRLTVV.